This TCR beta chain was recovered during a study of identical twins. Study results and limitations: The presence of invariant MAIT and iNKT cells could partly confound analyses of zero-insertion sequences. Instead of following the same donors, the conclusions were based on cross-sectional statistical analysis. Fewer insertions were carried by abundant cord blood beta clonotypes, but none was seen in memory repertoires.

Germline CDR1 and CDR2: LGHDT and YNNKEL (reference sequence). The V end was cut by 6 bases, the J end by 2 bases, with 10 bases between. This CDR3 has 14 residues. This clonotype was seen more than once but under ten times. Its target is not known. TCRdb fed the 5' RACE reads into MiXCR, producing one record per CDR3 protein. The sample contains just under 550,000 distinct CDR3 sequences, roughly 15% of which appear only once. These same data were also listed under a study on yellow fever vaccine responses in identical twins. That source adds: Twins reportedly showed a vaccine T cell response that seemed partly convergent and partly personalized.

The sample comprised CD4+ T cells sorted from blood. The clonotype comes from a young woman in good health. The chain links TRBV3-1 to TRBJ2-2; TRBD2 is a possible D gene (6 bases). CDR3: CASRRELNTGELFF. CDR3 DNA sequence: TGTGCCAGCAGACGGGAGCTTAACACCGGGGAGCTGTTTTTT.